This TCR beta chain was identified in a study of cytomegalovirus exposure and HLA in healthy donors. Study overall: Within an early data release were 85 million or so unique TCRs drawn from HLA-typed donors.

The sample holds one count of this clone. 13 Jbeta primers and 60 Vbeta primers were used for the PCR. Produced via immunoSEQ multiplex PCR; TCRdb's table is partial and in-frame only. The sample records roughly 100,000 clones, roughly 85% being singletons. This CDR3 is built from 16 residues. Germline lookup yields CDR1 MNHNY and CDR2 SVGAGI (reference sequence). The V and J ends lost 0 bases and 7 bases respectively, with 16 bases between them. Sequenced material: PBMCs. The receptor was derived from a woman in her 40s in good health and CMV-seronegative. V and J are TRBV6-6 and TRBJ2-1; D is possibly TRBD2 (6 bases). The CDR3 DNA is TGTGCCAGCAGTTACTCGAATGCAGAGGAGGGGAATGAGCAGTTCTTC. Translating gives CASSYSNAEEGNEQFF.